This T cell receptor beta chain was observed in a study of cytomegalovirus exposure and HLA in healthy donors. Concerning this clone itself: Its target is unknown.

The study drew the donors from its approximately 110-subject validation cohort, separate from the roughly 700-subject first cohort. Notes on the study in general: Overall, approximately 150 TCR beta chains were annotated as cytomegalovirus-associated. Most TCR sequences were rare, but some public TCRs occurred in many donors.

CDR3 length equals 17 residues. CDR1 MNHNS and CDR2 SASEGT come from the germline V gene. Trimming at V came to 4 bases and at J to 5 bases, leaving 11 bases not matched to a gene. Assay used: immunoSEQ multiplex PCR; TCRdb lists only in-frame clones, some missing. The profile shows approximately 280,000 clones, 65% to 90% of them singletons. Specimen: PBMCs. The sequence was collected from a woman aged 18-29 years in good health and CMV-seronegative. The J gene is TRBJ1-1, the V gene TRBV6-1; 12 bases align to TRBD1. The CDR3 reads CASSGGQGAQMGTEAFF. In DNA form, the CDR3 reads TGTGCCAGCAGTGGGGGACAGGGGGCGCAAATGGGGACTGAAGCTTTCTTT.